This TCR beta chain emerged from a study of graft-versus-host responses after intestinal transplantation. Generated by immunoSEQ multiplex PCR, the TCRdb table keeps only in-frame clones and is missing some. The table includes over 65,000 clones, 92% detected once. Points on this clone: Its antigen is not identified.

Points from the study as a whole: Among recipient marrow samples, GvH clones were found; some appeared first in ileum or blood.

V was pared by 1 base and J by 7 bases, with 11 bases of the junction left unmatched. The CDR3 has 17 residues. Per the germline V gene, CDR1 is LGHNA and CDR2 is YNFKEQ. The material was PBMCs, obtained 98 days after intestinal transplantation. This sequence originates from a human patient who received an intestinal transplant, so some T cells may come from the graft donor. The gene calls are TRBV4-2 and TRBJ2-2; 8 positions match TRBD2. For the CDR3, the DNA is TGTGCCAGCAGCCAAGGGAAGGGACTAGAGTCGGTCGGGGAGCTGTTTTTT. Translated, it gives CASSQGKGLESVGELFF.